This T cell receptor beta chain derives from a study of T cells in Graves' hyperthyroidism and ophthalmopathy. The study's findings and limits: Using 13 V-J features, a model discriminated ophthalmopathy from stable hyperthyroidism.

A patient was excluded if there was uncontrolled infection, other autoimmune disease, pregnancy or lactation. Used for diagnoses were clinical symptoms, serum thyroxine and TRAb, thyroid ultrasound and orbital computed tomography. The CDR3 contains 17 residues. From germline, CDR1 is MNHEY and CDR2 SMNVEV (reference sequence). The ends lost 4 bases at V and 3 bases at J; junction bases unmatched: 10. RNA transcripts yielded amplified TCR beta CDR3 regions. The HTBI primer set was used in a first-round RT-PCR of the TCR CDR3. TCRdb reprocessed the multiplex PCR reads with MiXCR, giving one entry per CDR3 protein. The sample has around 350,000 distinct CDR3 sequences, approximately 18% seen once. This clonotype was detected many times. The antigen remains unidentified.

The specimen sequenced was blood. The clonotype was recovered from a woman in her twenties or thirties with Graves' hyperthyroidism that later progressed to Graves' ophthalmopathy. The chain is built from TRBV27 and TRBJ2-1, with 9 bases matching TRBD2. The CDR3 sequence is CASSSDIAGAFYNEQFF. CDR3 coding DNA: TGTGCCAGCAGTTCCGATATAGCGGGGGCCTTCTACAATGAGCAGTTCTTC.